The clone carrying this TCR beta chain was counted only a few times. Its cognate antigen is unknown. There are 14 residues in the CDR3. Germline values: CDR1 LNHDA, CDR2 SQIVND (reference sequence). Trimming removed 8 bases at V and 6 bases at J, with 14 bases between. This entry belongs to a study of cytomegalovirus exposure and HLA in healthy donors. A multiplex PCR was run with 60 Vbeta primers and 13 Jbeta primers. Some clones are missing from TCRdb's copy, which holds only in-frame ones; the method was immunoSEQ multiplex PCR. The repertoire holds 95,000 to 150,000 clones, with roughly 80% as singletons. Overall study results and limits: The authors listed 164 TCR beta chains as cytomegalovirus-associated. Through in vitro validation, a few CMV-associated chains were shown to be specific for CMV antigens. Prior analysis indicated that the majority of TCR beta V segments exhibited productivity approximately 87% or approximately 30% of the time.

The chain carries TRBV19 and TRBJ1-6; D is possibly TRBD1 (6 bases). The receptor was isolated from a man aged 18 to 29 in good health and CMV-seropositive. Sequencing was done on a sample of PBMCs. The DNA for the CDR3 is TGTGCCAGTCAAGGAGGGGGGGCTAATTCACCCCTCCACTTT. It specifies CASQGGGANSPLHF. The full variable domain, in which reference TRBV19 and TRBJ1-6 provide the parts outside the CDR3, is DGGITQSPKYLFRKEGQNVTLSCEQNLNHDAMYWYRQDPGQGLRLIYYSQIVNDFQKGDIAEGYSVSREKKESFPLTVTSAQKNPTAFYLCASQGGGANSPLHFGNGTRLTVT.